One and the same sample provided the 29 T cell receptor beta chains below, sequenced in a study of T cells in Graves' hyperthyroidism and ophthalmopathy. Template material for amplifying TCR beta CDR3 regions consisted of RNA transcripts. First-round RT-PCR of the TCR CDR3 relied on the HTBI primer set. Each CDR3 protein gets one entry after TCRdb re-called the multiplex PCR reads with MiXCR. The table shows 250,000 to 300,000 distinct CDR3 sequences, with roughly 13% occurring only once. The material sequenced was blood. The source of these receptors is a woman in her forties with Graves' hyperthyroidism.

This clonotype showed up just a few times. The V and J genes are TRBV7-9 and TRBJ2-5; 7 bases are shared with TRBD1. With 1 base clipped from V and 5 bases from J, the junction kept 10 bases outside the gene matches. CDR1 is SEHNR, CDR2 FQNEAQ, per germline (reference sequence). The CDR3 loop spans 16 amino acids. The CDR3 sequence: CASSLVQTGLMETQYF. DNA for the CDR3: TGTGCCAGCAGCTTAGTCCAGACAGGGTTAATGGAGACCCAGTACTTC.

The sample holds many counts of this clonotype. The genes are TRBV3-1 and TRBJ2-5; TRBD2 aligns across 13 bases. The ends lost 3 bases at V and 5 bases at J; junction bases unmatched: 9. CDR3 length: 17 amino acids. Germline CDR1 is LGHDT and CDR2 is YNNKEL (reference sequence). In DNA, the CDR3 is TGTGCCAGCAGCCACTACGGACTAGCGGGAGTCGTGGAGACCCAGTACTTC. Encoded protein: CASSHYGLAGVVETQYF.

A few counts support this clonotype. The DNA of the CDR3 is TGTGCCACCAGGAGGGGCCTGGATGAGCAGTTCTTC. Its protein is CATRRGLDEQFF. The chain has TRBV15 and TRBJ2-1; D tentatively fits TRBD1 or TRBD2 (5 bases each). Trimming removed 6 bases from V and 8 bases from J, with 11 bases in between. The CDR3 runs to 12 residues. Germline CDR1 reads LNHNV; CDR2 reads YYDKDF (reference sequence).

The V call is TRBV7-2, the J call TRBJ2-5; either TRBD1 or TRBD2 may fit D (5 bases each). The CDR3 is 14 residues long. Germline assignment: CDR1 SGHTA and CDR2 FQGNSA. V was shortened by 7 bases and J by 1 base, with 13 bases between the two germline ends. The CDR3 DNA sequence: TGTGCCAGCACCGGTGGGACGATCCAAGAGACCCAGTACTTC. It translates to CASTGGTIQETQYF.

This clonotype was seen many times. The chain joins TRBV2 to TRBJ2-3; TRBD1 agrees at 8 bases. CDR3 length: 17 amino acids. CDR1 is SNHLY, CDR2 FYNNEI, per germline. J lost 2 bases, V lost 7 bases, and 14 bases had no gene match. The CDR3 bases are TGTGCCAGCATGCCACCAGCAGGGGGCGCGTACACAGATACGCAGTATTTT. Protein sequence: CASMPPAGGAYTDTQYF.

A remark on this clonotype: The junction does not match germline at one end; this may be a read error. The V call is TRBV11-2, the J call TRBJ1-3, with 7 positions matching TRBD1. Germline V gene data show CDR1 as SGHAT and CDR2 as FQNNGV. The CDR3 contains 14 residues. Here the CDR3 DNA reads TGTGACAGCAGCACCGACAGGGCCGGAAACACCATATATTTT. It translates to CDSSTDRAGNTIYF.

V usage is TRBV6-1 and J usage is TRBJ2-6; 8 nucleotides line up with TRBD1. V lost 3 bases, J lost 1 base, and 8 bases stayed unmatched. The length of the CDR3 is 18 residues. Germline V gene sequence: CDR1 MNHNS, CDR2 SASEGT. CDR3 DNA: TGTGCCAGCAGTGATTATTGGACAGGGCGTTCTGGGGCCAACGTCCTGACTTTC. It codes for CASSDYWTGRSGANVLTF.

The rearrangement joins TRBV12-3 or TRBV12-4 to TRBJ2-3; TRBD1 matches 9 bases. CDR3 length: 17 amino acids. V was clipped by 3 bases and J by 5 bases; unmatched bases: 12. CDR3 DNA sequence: TGTGCCAGCAGTTTCCCCTCCCGACAGGGGGTGGGAGATACGCAGTATTTT. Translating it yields CASSFPSRQGVGDTQYF.

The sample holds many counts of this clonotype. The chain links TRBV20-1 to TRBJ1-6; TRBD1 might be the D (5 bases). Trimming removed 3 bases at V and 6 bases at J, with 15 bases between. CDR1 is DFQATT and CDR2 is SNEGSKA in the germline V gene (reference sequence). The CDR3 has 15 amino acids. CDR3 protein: CSASGISGGNSPLHF. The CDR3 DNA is TGCAGTGCTAGTGGAATTTCGGGGGGTAATTCACCCCTCCACTTT.

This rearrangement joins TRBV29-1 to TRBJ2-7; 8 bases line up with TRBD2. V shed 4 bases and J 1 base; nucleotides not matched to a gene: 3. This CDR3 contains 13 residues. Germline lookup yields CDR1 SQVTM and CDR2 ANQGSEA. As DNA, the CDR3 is TGCAGCGTTGTACTAGCGGCTTCCTACGAGCAGTACTTC. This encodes CSVVLAASYEQYF.

CDR3: CASSLGVATDTQYF. CDR3 nucleotides: TGTGCCAGCAGCTTGGGAGTCGCCACAGATACGCAGTATTTT. The rearrangement joins TRBV5-6 to TRBJ2-3; D is unclear. With 0 bases removed from V and 2 bases from J, the gap between germline ends came to 7 bases. Looked up from germline, CDR1 is SGHDT and CDR2 is YYEEEE. This CDR3 has 14 amino acids.

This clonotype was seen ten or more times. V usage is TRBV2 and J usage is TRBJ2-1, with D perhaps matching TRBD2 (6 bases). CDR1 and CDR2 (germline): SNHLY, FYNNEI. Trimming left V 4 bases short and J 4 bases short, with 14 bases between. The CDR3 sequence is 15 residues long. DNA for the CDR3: TGTGCCAGCAGTGCGCGGGGCTTGGTATACAATGAGCAGTTCTTC. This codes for CASSARGLVYNEQFF.

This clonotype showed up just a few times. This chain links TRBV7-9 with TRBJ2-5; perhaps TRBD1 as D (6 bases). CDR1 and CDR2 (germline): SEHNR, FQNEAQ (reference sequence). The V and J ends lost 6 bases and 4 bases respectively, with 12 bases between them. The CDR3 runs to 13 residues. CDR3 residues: CASRRRGGETQYF. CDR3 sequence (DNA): TGTGCCAGCAGGCGCAGGGGTGGAGAGACCCAGTACTTC.

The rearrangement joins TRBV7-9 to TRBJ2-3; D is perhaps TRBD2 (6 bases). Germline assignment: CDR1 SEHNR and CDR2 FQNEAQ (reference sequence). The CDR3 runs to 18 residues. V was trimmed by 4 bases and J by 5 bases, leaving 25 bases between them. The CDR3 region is CASSSPNVAGKSVDTQYF. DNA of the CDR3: TGTGCCAGCAGCTCCCCCAATGTGGCGGGAAAGTCGGTAGATACGCAGTATTTT.

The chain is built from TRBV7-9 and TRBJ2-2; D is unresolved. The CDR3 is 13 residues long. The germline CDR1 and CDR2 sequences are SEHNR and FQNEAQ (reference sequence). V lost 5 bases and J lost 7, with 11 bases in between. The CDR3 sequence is CASSEMPDGELFF. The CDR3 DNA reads TGTGCCAGCAGCGAAATGCCAGACGGGGAGCTGTTTTTT.

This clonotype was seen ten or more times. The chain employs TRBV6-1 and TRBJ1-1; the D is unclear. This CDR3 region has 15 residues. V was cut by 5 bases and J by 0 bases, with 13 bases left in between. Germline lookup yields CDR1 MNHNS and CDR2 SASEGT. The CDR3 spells CASSFPDGVNTEAFF. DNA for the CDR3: TGTGCCAGCAGTTTTCCTGACGGCGTGAACACTGAAGCTTTCTTT.

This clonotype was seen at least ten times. CDR3 DNA: TGTGCCAGCAGCCACGACAGGCGAGAGACCCAGTACTTC. It yields the protein CASSHDRRETQYF. This chain uses TRBV2 with TRBJ2-5, with D perhaps TRBD1 (6 bases). Germline V gives CDR1 SNHLY, CDR2 FYNNEI. With 6 bases removed from V and 4 bases from J, the gap between germline ends came to 12 bases. The CDR3 sequence is 13 residues long.

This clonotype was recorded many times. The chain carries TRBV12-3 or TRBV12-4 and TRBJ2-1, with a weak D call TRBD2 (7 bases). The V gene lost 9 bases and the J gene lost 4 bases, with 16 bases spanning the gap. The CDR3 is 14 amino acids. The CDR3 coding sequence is TGTGCCAGTACCCAGGGGCGGGAGTACAATGAGCAGTTCTTC. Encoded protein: CASTQGREYNEQFF.

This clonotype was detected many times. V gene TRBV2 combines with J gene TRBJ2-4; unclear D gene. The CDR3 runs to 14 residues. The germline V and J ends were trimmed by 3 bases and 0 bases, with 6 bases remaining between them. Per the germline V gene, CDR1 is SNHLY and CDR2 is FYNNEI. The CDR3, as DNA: TGTGCCAGCAGTGATCGGACAGCCAAAAACATTCAGTACTTC. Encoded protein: CASSDRTAKNIQYF.

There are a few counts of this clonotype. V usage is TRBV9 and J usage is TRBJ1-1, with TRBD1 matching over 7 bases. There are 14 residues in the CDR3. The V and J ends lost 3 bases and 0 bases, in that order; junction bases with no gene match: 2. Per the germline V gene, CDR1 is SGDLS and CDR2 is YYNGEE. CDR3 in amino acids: CASSATGMNTEAFF. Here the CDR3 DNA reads TGTGCCAGCAGCGCGACAGGGATGAACACTGAAGCTTTCTTT.

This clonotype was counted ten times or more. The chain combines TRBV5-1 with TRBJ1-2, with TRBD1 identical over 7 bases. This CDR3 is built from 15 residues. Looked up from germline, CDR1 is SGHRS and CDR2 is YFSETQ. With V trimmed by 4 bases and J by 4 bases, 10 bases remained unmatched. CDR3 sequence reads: CASSTGTAGFYGYTF. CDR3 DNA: TGCGCCAGCAGCACCGGGACAGCTGGCTTCTATGGCTACACCTTC.

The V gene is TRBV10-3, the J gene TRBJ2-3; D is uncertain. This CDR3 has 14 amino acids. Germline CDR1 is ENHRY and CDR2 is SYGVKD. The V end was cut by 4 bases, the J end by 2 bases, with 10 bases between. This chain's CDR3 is CAISADGTTDTQYF. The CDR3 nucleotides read TGTGCCATCAGTGCGGACGGAACCACAGATACGCAGTATTTT.

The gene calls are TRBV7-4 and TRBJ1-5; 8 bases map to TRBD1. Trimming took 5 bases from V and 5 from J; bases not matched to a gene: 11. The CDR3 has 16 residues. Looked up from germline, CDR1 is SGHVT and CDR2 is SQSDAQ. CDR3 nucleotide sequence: TGTGCCAGCAGCCCCCCCCGCCGGGACAGGCATCAGCCCCAGCATTTT. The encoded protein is CASSPPRRDRHQPQHF.

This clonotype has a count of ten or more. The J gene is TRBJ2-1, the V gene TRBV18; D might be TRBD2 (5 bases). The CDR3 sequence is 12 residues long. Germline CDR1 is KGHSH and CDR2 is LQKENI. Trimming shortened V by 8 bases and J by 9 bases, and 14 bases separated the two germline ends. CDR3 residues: CASKRTFSEQFF. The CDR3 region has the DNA TGTGCCAGCAAAAGGACTTTTAGTGAGCAGTTCTTC.

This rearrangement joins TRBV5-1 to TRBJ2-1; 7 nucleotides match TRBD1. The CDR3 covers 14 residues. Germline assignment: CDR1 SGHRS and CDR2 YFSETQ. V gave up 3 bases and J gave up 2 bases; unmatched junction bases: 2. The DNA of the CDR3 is TGCGCCAGCAGCTCCACAGGGGCCTACAATGAGCAGTTCTTC. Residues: CASSSTGAYNEQFF.

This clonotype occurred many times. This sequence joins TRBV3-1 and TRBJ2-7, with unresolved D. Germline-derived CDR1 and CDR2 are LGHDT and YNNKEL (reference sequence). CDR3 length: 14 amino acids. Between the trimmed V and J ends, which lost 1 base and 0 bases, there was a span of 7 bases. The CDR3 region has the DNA TGTGCCAGCAGCCAAGCGGCAAGCTCCTACGAGCAGTACTTC. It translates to CASSQAASSYEQYF.

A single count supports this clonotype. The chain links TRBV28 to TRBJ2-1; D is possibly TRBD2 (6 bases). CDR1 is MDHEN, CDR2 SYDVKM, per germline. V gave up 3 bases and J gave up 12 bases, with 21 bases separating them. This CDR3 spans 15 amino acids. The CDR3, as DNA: TGTGCCAGCAGTTTGGTTAGCGGAGATACAATGACGCAGTTCTTC. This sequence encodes CASSLVSGDTMTQFF.

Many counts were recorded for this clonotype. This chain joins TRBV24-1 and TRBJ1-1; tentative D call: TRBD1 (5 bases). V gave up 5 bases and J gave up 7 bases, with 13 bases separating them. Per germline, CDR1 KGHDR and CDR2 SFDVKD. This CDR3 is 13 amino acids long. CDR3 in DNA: TGTGCCACCAGTGCGACGGGGGGGAGTGAAGCTTTCTTT. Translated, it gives CATSATGGSEAFF.

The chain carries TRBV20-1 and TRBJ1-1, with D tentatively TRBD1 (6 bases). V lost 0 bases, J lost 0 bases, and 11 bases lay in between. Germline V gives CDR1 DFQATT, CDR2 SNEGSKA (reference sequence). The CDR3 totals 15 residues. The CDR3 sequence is CSARDPGQMNTEAFF. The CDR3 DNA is TGCAGTGCTAGAGATCCGGGACAAATGAACACTGAAGCTTTCTTT.